This T cell receptor (beta chain) originates from a study of shared clonotypes between healthy human individuals (dated by TCRdb to about 2020). Notes on the research overall: The cohort comprised two women and a few men aged 18 to 49 years. For each donor, three plates each were used for CD4 naive and CD4 memory, two plates were used for CD8 naive, and one plate was used for CD8 memory. To estimate repertoire size and how much clonotype sharing occurs between individuals, the study deeply sequenced the blood TCR repertoires of several healthy adults. Different laboratories and diverse techniques were used to prepare libraries and sequence TCR repertoires, to increase sequencing depth and limit assay-specific biases. Per donor, leukapheresis produced somewhere between about 0.94 and 9.5 billion PBMCs.

What the work shows at the level of the full study, not this receptor alone: Larger estimated clonotype richness was generally found for naive subsets than for memory subsets. Compared with non-shared clonotypes, clonotypes shared by all four sorted-subset donors had higher generation probabilities. The genetic and exposure-history diversity represented was limited by the small number of donors. Incomplete sequencing was indicated by rarefaction of sorted-subset datasets, despite the large sequencing depth. Sharing across a few donors was observed for approximately 5% of naive CD4, under 4% of naive CD8, 2% to 2.5% of memory CD4, and roughly 0.43% of memory CD8 clonotypes. Sampling was limited to blood, and TCR repertoires in tissue likely differ from TCR repertoires in blood. Based on pairwise subsampling, the degree of clonotype sharing among donors was expected to be affected by sequencing depth.

About this clone itself: Its binding antigen is unknown. No much larger clonotype is one base removed from it; base qualities were not supplied.

Using the deep immunoSEQ assay, TCR CDR3 regions were amplified from genomic DNA by multiplex PCR. For each cell subset, the extracted genomic DNA was distributed evenly across all wells of several immunoSEQ 96-well plates, and each plate served as one replicate. For sorted subsets, roughly 0.2 ug genomic DNA, equal to 25,000 to 35,000 T cell genomes, was loaded into each replicate PCR. Purified libraries were quantified with a Qubit 3.0 fluorometer, sized on a Bioanalyzer 2100, and re-quantified with the KAPA Library Quantification kit. Each immunoSEQ 96-well plate was sequenced on its own single-read 150-cycle Illumina NextSeq 550 flow cell. Processing in the source paper ran as follows. Because the immunoSEQ output included only junctional sequences and no quality scores, the filtering could not be the same as the filtering used for full-length reads. To assign V/J genes and CDR3, sequences were annotated against IMGT germline references using PyIR, a Python wrapper for IgBLAST v1.9. Reads were filtered out if the reads had weak V/J assignments (E-value above 1e-6), no CDR3, stop codons, out-of-frame junctions, or ambiguous translated residues. A V3J clonotype was defined by an identical inferred V gene, J gene, and CDR3 amino acid sequence. Percentage overlap between repertoires was computed as shared unique clonotypes divided by the size of the smaller repertoire. RTK rarefaction, the Chao1 estimator, and Recon v2.1 estimates of unobserved clonotypes were used to assess repertoire richness. Generation probabilities were computed with OLGA for all TCRbeta clonotypes obtained by the gDNA method from a handful of donors. TCRdb carries this immuneACCESS record with in-frame sequences only. Its versions omit some clonotypes, under half of them owing to an unresolved V gene in the studies checked, with the rest unexplained. The V and J calls and clone size were taken over from that table, and D and trimming were inferred from the DNA. The sample yields 450,000 to 700,000 clones; less than 97% were counted once. The ten largest clones take up roughly 0.1% of the sample.

Reading the germline V gene (reference sequence) gives CDR1 MNHNY and CDR2 SVGAGI. The trim is 2 bases for V and 5 bases for J, with a gap of 9 bases between the germline ends. The CDR3 numbers 13 residues from cysteine through phenylalanine. CDR3 DNA is the only sequence kept; it has 39 bases, read in frame from the first base. CD8 naive samples were CD45RO-negative cells positively selected for CCR7, giving a CD45RA+CCR7+ population that excluded TemRA cells. Healthy HIV-negative adults with no recently reported acute infections or vaccinations were included as donors. Every donor was a Caucasian adult living in Nashville, Tennessee, USA. After blood collection by leukapheresis, PBMCs were isolated using Ficoll-Histopaque density gradient centrifugation and then cryopreserved in the vapor phase of liquid nitrogen. Analytical flow cytometry was used to check the purity and quantity of each magnetically sorted T cell population. Each sorted fraction had its genomic DNA isolated and then quantified by UV absorbance on a Nanodrop 2000c.

This clonotype was obtained from a woman aged 25 to 39 in good health. The chain employs TRBV6-6 and TRBJ1-2; a tentative D match to TRBD1 spans 5 bases. Sequences were obtained from naive CD8+ T cells sorted from blood. Read against the paper, the sample's cell subset or site label means: CD45RA+CCR7+. CDR3 region: CASSYEDIYGYTF. Read as DNA, the sequence is TGTGCCAGCAGTTACGAGGACATTTATGGCTACACCTTC.